This T cell receptor (beta chain) derives from a study of T cell responses to AZD1222 COVID-19 vaccine. CDR3 length: 13 residues. Germline-derived CDR1 and CDR2 are MDHEN and SYDVKM. V was clipped by 6 bases and J by 4 bases, with 12 bases between them. Assay: immunoSEQ multiplex PCR; the TCRdb copy retains only in-frame clones and omits some. This sample carries 55,000 to 75,000 clones, approximately 85% of them seen once, and the ten largest clones take around 20%. The gene calls are TRBV28 and TRBJ1-1; D not resolved. Sequencing was performed on peripheral blood, taken on day 0 of MenACWY control vaccination. This TCR derives from an adult in good health. CDR3 sequence: CASRQPVTTEAFF. As DNA, the CDR3 is TGTGCCAGCAGGCAGCCTGTGACCACTGAAGCTTTCTTT.